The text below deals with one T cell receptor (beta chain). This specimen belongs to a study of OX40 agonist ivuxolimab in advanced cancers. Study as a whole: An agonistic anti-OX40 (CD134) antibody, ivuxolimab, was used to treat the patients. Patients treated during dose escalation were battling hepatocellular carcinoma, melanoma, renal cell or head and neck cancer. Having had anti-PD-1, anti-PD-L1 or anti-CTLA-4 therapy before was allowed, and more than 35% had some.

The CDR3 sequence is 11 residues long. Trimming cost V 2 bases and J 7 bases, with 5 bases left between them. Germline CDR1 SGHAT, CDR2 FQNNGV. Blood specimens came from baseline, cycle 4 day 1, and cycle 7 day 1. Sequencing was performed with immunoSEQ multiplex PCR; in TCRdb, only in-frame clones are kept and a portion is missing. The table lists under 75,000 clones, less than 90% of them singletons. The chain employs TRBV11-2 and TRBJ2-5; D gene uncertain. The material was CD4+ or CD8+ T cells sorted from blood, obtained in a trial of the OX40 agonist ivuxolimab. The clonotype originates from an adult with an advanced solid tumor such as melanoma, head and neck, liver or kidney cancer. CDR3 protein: CASSLLGTQYF. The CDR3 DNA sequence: TGTGCCAGCAGCTTACTCGGGACCCAGTACTTC.